One sample yielded the 27 T cell receptor beta chains listed below, sequenced in a study of blood T cell repertoires in COVID-19. The protocol was immunoSEQ multiplex PCR, while the TCRdb copy is restricted to in-frame clones and leaves out a portion. This table has approximately 350,000 clones, roughly nine tenths appearing once. The sequenced material came from PBMCs or T cells enriched from blood (not recorded which). Every receptor here comes from a man aged 18 to 30 who had recovered from COVID-19.

This clone was counted a single time. The sample has other DNA sequences that encode this CDR3 too. The genes are TRBV18 and TRBJ1-1; weak D call: TRBD1 (5 bases). Germline assignment: CDR1 KGHSH and CDR2 LQKENI. V dropped 2 bases and J dropped 0 bases, with 7 bases sitting between them. The CDR3 length is 14 residues. The CDR3 DNA reads as TGTGCCAGCTCACCAGACAGAGTGAACACTGAAGCTTTCTTT. Encoded protein: CASSPDRVNTEAFF.

J is TRBJ1-6 and V is TRBV28; 7 bases line up with TRBD1. V was pared by 6 bases and J by 8 bases, with 13 bases of the junction left unmatched. The CDR3 totals 16 residues. Germline V lookup: CDR1 MDHEN, CDR2 SYDVKM. The CDR3 is CASSTLQGGAYSPLHF. The CDR3 DNA follows: TGTGCCAGCAGCACCCTTCAGGGGGGCGCGTATTCACCCCTCCACTTT. Using reference TRBV28 and TRBJ1-6 for the parts outside the CDR3, the full variable domain is DVKVTQSSRYLVKRTGEKVFLECVQDMDHENMFWYRQDPGLGLRLIYFSYDVKMKEKGDIPEGYSVSREKKERFSLILESASTNQTSMYLCASSTLQGGAYSPLHFGNGTRLTVT.

The gene calls are TRBV29-1 and TRBJ1-2, with 7 bases aligning to TRBD1. V gave up 0 bases and J gave up 2 bases; unmatched junction bases: 9. The CDR3 runs to 16 residues. In germline, CDR1 is SQVTM, CDR2 ANQGSEA. CDR3 region: CSVEDPGDSQNYGYTF. The CDR3 DNA is TGCAGCGTTGAAGATCCAGGGGACAGCCAAAACTATGGCTACACCTTC. The whole variable domain, filled in from reference TRBV29-1 and TRBJ1-2, reads SAVISQKPSRDICQRGTSLTIQCQVDSQVTMMFWYRQQPGQSLTLIATANQGSEATYESGFVIDKFPISRPNLTFSTLTVSNMSPEDSSIYLCSVEDPGDSQNYGYTFGSGTRLTVV.

The chain couples TRBV7-2 to TRBJ2-1; D gene unclear. Germline CDR1 reads SGHTA; CDR2 reads FQGNSA. The CDR3 sequence is 12 residues long. V lost 2 bases to trimming and J lost 6 bases, with 5 bases between them. The CDR3 spells CASSLLINEQFF. CDR3 coding DNA: TGTGCCAGCAGCTTACTTATCAATGAGCAGTTCTTC.

The chain recombines TRBV2 with TRBJ1-2, with a weak D call TRBD1 (5 bases). The CDR3 consists of 16 residues. Trimming removed 2 bases from V and 7 bases from J, with 20 bases in between. Germline assignment: CDR1 SNHLY and CDR2 FYNNEI. The CDR3 coding sequence is TGTGCCAGCAGTGAATATAATGTGGGTGTGGGGGGTGGCTACACCTTC. As protein: CASSEYNVGVGGGYTF.

The rearrangement uses TRBV19 and TRBJ2-2; TRBD1 agrees at 8 bases. This CDR3 is built from 15 residues. Unmatched junction bases numbered 4, after V lost 1 base and J lost 6 bases. Germline values: CDR1 LNHDA, CDR2 SQIVND (reference sequence). CDR3 sequence: CASSIGQGASGELFF. CDR3 DNA sequence: TGTGCCAGTAGTATAGGGCAGGGGGCGTCCGGGGAGCTGTTTTTT.

The V gene is TRBV10-3, the J gene TRBJ1-1; 7 bases fit TRBD1. The CDR3 sequence is 13 residues long. The V gene's germline CDR1 is ENHRY and CDR2 SYGVKD. With V trimmed by 4 bases and J by 3 bases, 2 bases remained unmatched. The CDR3 is CAISGTGYTEAFF. The CDR3 DNA reads TGTGCCATCAGTGGGACAGGTTACACTGAAGCTTTCTTT.

The V and J genes are TRBV29-1 and TRBJ2-3; 7 bases map to TRBD2. Germline V gives CDR1 SQVTM, CDR2 ANQGSEA. The CDR3 sequence is 14 residues long. Trimming cost V 6 bases and J 3 bases; bases outside gene matches: 9. CDR3 in DNA: TGCAGCGTACCGAGGAGGGGAGGGACAGATACGCAGTATTTT. The encoded protein is CSVPRRGGTDTQYF.

J is TRBJ2-3 and V is TRBV28; D is perhaps TRBD2 (5 bases). The V gene lost 3 bases and the J gene lost 0 bases, with 22 bases spanning the gap. CDR3 length equals 19 residues. Germline lookup yields CDR1 MDHEN and CDR2 SYDVKM. CDR3 region: CASSLKAEELVSSTDTQYF. DNA of the CDR3: TGTGCCAGCAGTTTGAAGGCGGAGGAATTAGTGTCTAGCACAGATACGCAGTATTTT.

CDR3 in DNA: TGCGCCAGCAGCAGAAACAGGGGAACAGATACGCAGTATTTT. Its protein is CASSRNRGTDTQYF. The genes are TRBV5-1 and TRBJ2-3; TRBD1 aligns across 7 bases. Germline V CDR1 and CDR2: SGHRS, YFSETQ. Trimming removed 4 bases from V and 3 bases from J; junction bases left unmatched: 5. The CDR3 has 14 residues.

The rearrangement joins TRBV5-1 to TRBJ2-5; no clear D gene. This CDR3 contains 14 residues. Trimming removed 0 bases from V and 4 bases from J, with 10 bases in between. Germline lookup yields CDR1 SGHRS and CDR2 YFSETQ. The CDR3 bases are TGCGCCAGCAGCTTGGTTACGGGTGTAGAGACCCAGTACTTC. This encodes CASSLVTGVETQYF.

The J gene is TRBJ1-3, the V gene TRBV10-2; weak D call: TRBD1 (5 bases). The CDR3 runs to 14 residues. The germline gives CDR1 WSHSY, CDR2 SAAADI. V lost 2 bases and J 4 bases, leaving 9 bases between the germline ends. CDR3 DNA: TGCGCCAGCAGTGAGACGGCAGGGGGAAACACCATATATTTT. Residues: CASSETAGGNTIYF.

To note about this clone: Other nucleotide sequences in the sample specify the same CDR3. This chain links TRBV5-1 with TRBJ2-2; D is uncertain. The V end lost 0 bases, the J end lost 4 bases, and 4 bases lay between the germline ends. CDR1 is SGHRS, CDR2 YFSETQ, per germline. The CDR3 runs 13 residues. The CDR3 DNA reads as TGCGCCAGCAGCTTGGCCGGCACCGGGGAGCTGTTTTTT. Its protein is CASSLAGTGELFF.

The gene calls are TRBV12-3 or TRBV12-4 and TRBJ1-3; D unresolved. This CDR3 is 13 amino acids long. V was cut by 5 bases and J by 2 bases, with 7 bases left in between. Written as DNA, the CDR3 is TGTGCCAGCAGTCTATCGGCTGGAAACACCATATATTTT. This sequence encodes CASSLSAGNTIYF.

This clone was counted a single time. One junction end does not reproduce the germline sequence, and a read error may be involved. The J gene is TRBJ2-3, the V gene TRBV2, with TRBD1 identical over 8 bases. CDR1 is SNHLY, CDR2 FYNNEI, per germline. This CDR3 contains 14 residues. CDR3 loop: CASSVRGRTDTQYF. CDR3 bases: TGTGCCAGCAGTGTCAGGGGGCGCACCGATACGCAGTATTTT.

The table lists this clone with a count of one. The CDR3 loop is CASSEVAGLGEKLFF. The CDR3 bases are TGTGCCAGCAGCGAAGTGGCAGGGTTGGGTGAAAAACTGTTTTTT. This chain connects TRBV7-6 to TRBJ1-4, with D maybe TRBD1 (5 bases). Germline V CDR1 and CDR2: SGHVS, FNYEAQ. This CDR3 has 15 residues. V gave up 5 bases and J gave up 7 bases, with 17 bases separating them.

This clone was detected a few times. The chain joins TRBV9 to TRBJ2-7; D not certain. V lost 3 bases to trimming and J lost 3 bases, with 13 bases between them. The CDR3 is made up of 14 amino acids. Germline CDR1 is SGDLS and CDR2 is YYNGEE. The CDR3 region is CASSGPLTGYEQYF. The CDR3 DNA follows: TGTGCCAGCAGCGGCCCCCTGACGGGCTACGAGCAGTACTTC.

The chain is built from TRBV7-9 and TRBJ1-3; D gene uncertain. Trimming removed 2 bases from V and 0 bases from J, with 17 bases in between. The CDR3 covers 18 residues. Germline CDR1 reads SEHNR; CDR2 reads FQNEAQ (reference sequence). CDR3 residues: CASSLYQSTLSSGNTIYF. The CDR3 DNA follows: TGTGCCAGCAGCTTATATCAGAGCACACTATCCTCTGGAAACACCATATATTTT.

The sample holds one count of this clone. The gene calls are TRBV19 and TRBJ2-5; a possible D gene is TRBD2 (6 bases). Germline CDR1 and CDR2: LNHDA and SQIVND (reference sequence). The CDR3 has 14 amino acids. The germline V and J ends were trimmed by 1 base and 5 bases, with 11 bases remaining between them. The CDR3 DNA reads as TGTGCCAGTAGTATAGGTACTCGGGGGGAGACCCAGTACTTC. Encoded protein: CASSIGTRGETQYF. The whole variable domain, remainder taken from reference TRBV19 and TRBJ2-5, is DGGITQSPKYLFRKEGQNVTLSCEQNLNHDAMYWYRQDPGQGLRLIYYSQIVNDFQKGDIAEGYSVSREKKESFPLTVTSAQKNPTAFYLCASSIGTRGETQYFGPGTRLLVL.

The V and J genes are TRBV9 and TRBJ2-3, with 10 bases aligning to TRBD2. Losses at the gene ends were 6 bases for V and 4 bases for J; bases not matched to a gene: 5. Germline CDR1 SGDLS, CDR2 YYNGEE. The CDR3 loop spans 14 amino acids. CDR3 DNA sequence: TGTGCCAGCAATAGCGGGAGGTTTGCAGATACGCAGTATTTT. Its protein is CASNSGRFADTQYF.

This chain links TRBV7-9 with TRBJ1-1, with a possible D match to TRBD1 (5 bases). Trimming removed 5 bases at V and 5 bases at J, with 18 bases between. CDR3 length: 15 residues. Germline loops: CDR1 SEHNR, CDR2 FQNEAQ (reference sequence). CDR3 region: CASSLGLGRGTEAFF. CDR3 DNA sequence: TGTGCCAGCAGCCTCGGACTGGGACGGGGGACTGAAGCTTTCTTT.

The rearrangement uses TRBV10-2 and TRBJ1-6, with a tentative D call TRBD1 (6 bases). The ends were cut back, 10 bases at V and 5 bases at J, with 15 bases in the middle. The germline gives CDR1 WSHSY, CDR2 SAAADI. This CDR3 spans 14 amino acids. Here the CDR3 reads CATHQGTDNSPLHF. CDR3 nucleotides: TGCGCCACGCACCAGGGGACGGATAATTCACCCCTCCACTTT.

The genes are TRBV7-9 and TRBJ2-3; perhaps TRBD1 as D (6 bases). The CDR3 is made up of 11 amino acids. Looked up from germline, CDR1 is SEHNR and CDR2 is FQNEAQ (reference sequence). The V end was cut by 4 bases, the J end by 9 bases, with 8 bases between. The CDR3 region has the DNA TGTGCCAGCAGCTCGAGGGGGACGCAGTATTTT. Translating it yields CASSSRGTQYF.

The genes are TRBV27 and TRBJ1-2; maybe TRBD1 (5 bases). Per the germline V gene, CDR1 is MNHEY and CDR2 is SMNVEV (reference sequence). The CDR3 spans 13 residues. Between the trimmed V and J ends, which lost 3 bases and 5 bases, there was a span of 10 bases. CDR3 in amino acids: CASSFQEGYGYTF. CDR3 sequence (DNA): TGTGCCAGCAGTTTCCAGGAGGGGTATGGCTACACCTTC.

The CDR3 bases are TGTGCCAGCAGCCAAGGGGCAGGGGGCTACTACTCCTACGAGCAGTACTTC. As protein: CASSQGAGGYYSYEQYF. The V and J genes are TRBV3-1 (or the pseudogene TRBV3-2) and TRBJ2-7, with 8 positions matching TRBD1. The CDR3 runs to 17 residues. Germline V CDR1 and CDR2: LGHDT, YNNKEL (reference sequence). Trimming at V came to 1 base and at J to 0 bases, leaving 8 bases not matched to a gene.

The chain couples TRBV7-9 to TRBJ2-7, with D hard to call. CDR3 length: 12 amino acids. Looked up from germline, CDR1 is SEHNR and CDR2 is FQNEAQ (reference sequence). Trimming took 7 bases from V and 4 from J, leaving 11 bases between them. The CDR3 region is CASTKDLYEQYF. The DNA for the CDR3 is TGTGCCAGCACCAAAGACTTGTACGAGCAGTACTTC.

The chain uses TRBV18 and TRBJ1-2; 7 nucleotides align to TRBD1. Trimming cost V 6 bases and J 4 bases; bases outside gene matches: 8. CDR1 KGHSH and CDR2 LQKENI come from the germline V gene. This CDR3 is 14 amino acids long. For the CDR3, the DNA is TGTGCCAGCTCGCCTAGACAGGGTGGCTATGGCTACACCTTC. It specifies CASSPRQGGYGYTF. The full variable domain, rest sourced from reference TRBV18 and TRBJ1-2, is NAGVMQNPRHLVRRRGQEARLRCSPMKGHSHVYWYRQLPEEGLKFMVYLQKENIIDESGMPKERFSAEFPKEGPSILRIQQVVRGDSAAYFCASSPRQGGYGYTFGSGTRLTVV.